Listed below are T cell receptor beta chains from one sample, sequenced in a study of cytomegalovirus exposure and HLA in healthy donors. The repertoire was sequenced with immunoSEQ multiplex PCR; TCRdb's copy has only in-frame clones and lacks some. The sample yields 150,000 to 200,000 clones, approximately 71% seen once. The sequenced sample was PBMCs. The origin of the receptors is a woman between 40 and 50 years old in good health and CMV-seropositive. The CDR3 runs from the conserved cysteine through the conserved F or W. Each record gives: V gene, CDR3 protein.

v_gene: TRBV28; CDR3aa: CASGTDLNSNQPQHF
v_gene: TRBV11-2; CDR3aa: CASRPDRTPNTEAFF
v_gene: TRBV7-6; CDR3aa: CASSRRQGNTEAFF
v_gene: TRBV19; CDR3aa: CASSVSSTDTQYF
v_gene: TRBV9; CDR3aa: CASSGGLAGFTGELFF
v_gene: TRBV28; CDR3aa: CALLDRANTEAFF
v_gene: TRBV7-3; CDR3aa: CASSLTGGTDTQYF
v_gene: TRBV7-2; CDR3aa: CASSLSGTNQETQYF
v_gene: TRBV7-8; CDR3aa: CASSLARRLAPQPRYDEQYF
v_gene: TRBV25-1; CDR3aa: CASSDHGSGRPGEQYF
v_gene: TRBV6-1; CDR3aa: CASSRQGVDLSEQFF
v_gene: TRBV29-1; CDR3aa: CSVATGPRAFF
v_gene: TRBV5-4; CDR3aa: CASSLGQESSTDTQYF
v_gene: TRBV6-5; CDR3aa: CASSMTGYGYTF
v_gene: TRBV5-8; CDR3aa: CASSFYGGGGQNIQYF
v_gene: TRBV28; CDR3aa: CASSLRDRGREKLFF
v_gene: TRBV7-3; CDR3aa: CASSLLESTDTQYF
v_gene: TRBV10-2; CDR3aa: CASSEGFQDTEAFF
v_gene: TRBV30; CDR3aa: CAWSLRGALGNTIYF
v_gene: TRBV19; CDR3aa: CASSIKASNQPQHF
v_gene: TRBV7-3; CDR3aa: CASSLMLGGPETQYF
v_gene: TRBV6-5; CDR3aa: CASSSRGRMRNSPLHF
v_gene: TRBV27; CDR3aa: CASVKQFTDSGANVLTF
v_gene: TRBV5-4; CDR3aa: CASSLAGMGLAGYEQYF
v_gene: TRBV2; CDR3aa: CASLGDKSYEQYF
v_gene: TRBV7-2; CDR3aa: CASSSDRAETQYF
v_gene: TRBV6-4; CDR3aa: CASSLTGDDNSPLHF
v_gene: TRBV6-1; CDR3aa: CASSVNRVSNQPQHF
v_gene: TRBV2; CDR3aa: CASSEERVRGEAFF
v_gene: TRBV9; CDR3aa: CASSVGIQLNTEAFF
v_gene: TRBV18; CDR3aa: CASSPDRDGTDTQYF
v_gene: TRBV19; CDR3aa: CASLQGATGTGELFF
v_gene: TRBV28; CDR3aa: CASSDRSGKNIQYF
v_gene: TRBV10-1; CDR3aa: CASSEGTYRTLSGNTIYF
v_gene: TRBV20-1; CDR3aa: CSAPSFVAFF
v_gene: TRBV4-3; CDR3aa: CASSLGQGGYYEQYF
v_gene: TRBV27; CDR3aa: CASSLQGPPEAFF
v_gene: TRBV6-1; CDR3aa: CASSDRQGTEAFF
v_gene: TRBV27; CDR3aa: CASSMTPSNTEAFF
v_gene: TRBV2; CDR3aa: CASRGDTVYGYTF
v_gene: TRBV6-1; CDR3aa: CASSAPRGLGETQYF
v_gene: TRBV9; CDR3aa: CASSVGRGTGYNEQFF
v_gene: TRBV28; CDR3aa: CASSPQAPGGETQYF
v_gene: TRBV10-2; CDR3aa: CASSESGISNEKLFF
v_gene: TRBV28; CDR3aa: CASSYPGQGASSYNEQFF
v_gene: TRBV2; CDR3aa: CASRWGTSGSHEQYF
v_gene: TRBV7-2; CDR3aa: CASSLLQGSTEAFF
v_gene: TRBV29-1; CDR3aa: CSVEEPRDTEAFF
v_gene: TRBV28; CDR3aa: CASSSRGRPQAFF